This T cell receptor (beta chain) was identified in a study of blood T cell repertoires in COVID-19. In the study overall: PBMCs, B-cell-depleted T cells, or T cells were the source of the cDNA or gDNA that made up the material.

Participant ages covered about 18 to 100 years across about two dozen US areas. Clinical history reported by participants formed the basis on which cohorts were assigned. This clone was counted once. Authors' data handling: Counts of nucleated cells, estimated from reference gene primer amplification, were obtained. The table came from immunoSEQ multiplex PCR; TCRdb's copy has only in-frame clones and leaves some out. The DNA gave D and trimming, while V, J and clone size come from that table. The sample lists approximately 150,000 clones, around 80% seen once, with about 2.2% in the top ten. V dropped 6 bases and J dropped 5; count of bases not matched to a gene: 0. Germline CDR1 is SNHLY and CDR2 is FYNNEI. The CDR3 covers 12 residues.

The chain uses TRBV2 and TRBJ2-5, with 10 positions matching TRBD2. The sample was PBMCs or T cells enriched from blood (not recorded which). This sequence originates from a man aged 40-49 years with acute COVID-19. CDR3 protein: CASRGLAETQYF. CDR3 DNA sequence: TGTGCCAGCAGGGGACTAGCGGAGACCCAGTACTTC.